These 13 T cell receptor beta chains were sequenced from one sample in a study of blood T cell repertoires in COVID-19. Measured with immunoSEQ multiplex PCR; TCRdb has only the in-frame clones, and not every one. The repertoire holds approximately 150,000 clones, with around 80% as singletons. Sequenced input: PBMCs or T cells enriched from blood (not recorded which). The receptors were sampled from a man in his fifties who had recovered from COVID-19.

This chain uses TRBV5-4 with TRBJ1-1; unclear D gene. Germline V gives CDR1 SGHNT, CDR2 YYREEE (reference sequence). V was shortened by 0 bases and J by 2 bases, with 17 bases between the two germline ends. The CDR3 has 17 amino acids. The CDR3 DNA reads TGTGCCAGCAGCTTGGAAGGCCGGGGTTTTATCAACACTGAAGCTTTCTTT. It translates to CASSLEGRGFINTEAFF. Using reference TRBV5-4 and TRBJ1-1 for the parts outside the CDR3, the full variable domain is ETGVTQSPTHLIKTRGQQVTLRCSSQSGHNTVSWYQQALGQGPQFIFQYYREEENGRGNFPPRFSGLQFPNYSSELNVNALELDDSALYLCASSLEGRGFINTEAFFGQGTRLTVV.

This clone appeared a single time. The chain links TRBV3-1 (or the pseudogene TRBV3-2) to TRBJ1-2; D is possibly TRBD1 (5 bases). Trimming stripped 0 bases from V and 5 bases from J, with 7 bases between. The CDR3 sequence is 13 residues long. CDR1 is LGHDT, CDR2 YNNKEL, per germline (reference sequence). As DNA, the CDR3 is TGTGCCAGCAGCCAAGACAGGGCTTATGGCTACACCTTC. Its protein is CASSQDRAYGYTF.

This clone has just one count. The V gene is TRBV27, the J gene TRBJ2-7; 11 nucleotides align to TRBD1. From germline, CDR1 is MNHEY and CDR2 SMNVEV (reference sequence). The CDR3 is 15 residues long. V was clipped by 6 bases and J by 5 bases; unmatched bases: 9. The CDR3 protein is CASRRTGGLSDEQYF. CDR3 nucleotides: TGTGCCAGCAGGCGGACAGGGGGCTTATCGGACGAGCAGTACTTC.

J is TRBJ2-4 and V is TRBV2; perhaps TRBD1 as D (5 bases). Germline values: CDR1 SNHLY, CDR2 FYNNEI. V lost 4 bases, J lost 2 bases, and 12 bases lay in between. CDR3 length: 15 residues. This CDR3 is CASSVQGGTKNIQYF. CDR3 DNA sequence: TGTGCCAGCAGTGTTCAGGGTGGGACCAAAAACATTCAGTACTTC.

Only one count was recorded for this clone. The CDR3 DNA follows: TGTGCCAGCAGCCTCACCTCCGGGGGGAGGGGTGGCTACACCTTC. Translation gives CASSLTSGGRGGYTF. The chain is built from TRBV3-1 (or the pseudogene TRBV3-2) and TRBJ1-2; tentative D call: TRBD1 (5 bases). Germline V gives CDR1 LGHDT, CDR2 YNNKEL (reference sequence). The CDR3 contains 15 residues. Between the trimmed V and J ends, which lost 4 bases and 7 bases, there was a span of 19 bases.

This clone was seen only a few times. Other DNA sequences in this sample translate to the same CDR3. The rearrangement uses TRBV19 and TRBJ1-4, with D hard to call. The V end was cut by 5 bases, the J end by 0 bases, with 10 bases between. Germline loops: CDR1 LNHDA, CDR2 SQIVND (reference sequence). This CDR3 has 15 residues. CDR3 sequence (DNA): TGTGCCAGTAGTGGAACAGCGGCAACTAATGAAAAACTGTTTTTT. Translation: CASSGTAATNEKLFF. The variable domain in full, with the rest retrieved from reference TRBV19 and TRBJ1-4, is DGGITQSPKYLFRKEGQNVTLSCEQNLNHDAMYWYRQDPGQGLRLIYYSQIVNDFQKGDIAEGYSVSREKKESFPLTVTSAQKNPTAFYLCASSGTAATNEKLFFGSGTQLSVL.

This chain connects TRBV3-1 (or the pseudogene TRBV3-2) to TRBJ1-6; maybe TRBD1 (5 bases). Germline V gene lookup returns CDR1 LGHDT and CDR2 YNNKEL (reference sequence). The CDR3 has 16 amino acids. With 3 bases removed from V and 10 bases from J, the gap between germline ends came to 19 bases. CDR3 region: CASSQGLKEGFSPLHF. CDR3 DNA: TGTGCCAGCAGCCAGGGGCTAAAGGAGGGCTTCTCACCCCTCCACTTT.

V and J are TRBV5-1 and TRBJ1-6; D possibly corresponds to TRBD1 (6 bases). The germline V and J ends were trimmed by 0 bases and 7 bases, with 8 bases remaining between them. This CDR3 has 14 residues. Germline CDR1 and CDR2: SGHRS and YFSETQ. The CDR3 loop reads CASSLAQGNSPLHF. DNA for the CDR3: TGCGCCAGCAGCTTGGCACAGGGAAATTCACCCCTCCACTTT.

In this sample, this clone turned up many times. The J gene is TRBJ2-1, the V gene TRBV5-4; D ambiguous. The CDR3 consists of 16 residues. Germline loops: CDR1 SGHNT, CDR2 YYREEE (reference sequence). V dropped 0 bases and J dropped 0 bases, with 10 bases sitting between them. In DNA form, the CDR3 reads TGTGCCAGCAGCTTGGAAGAGTCGGTCTCCTACAATGAGCAGTTCTTC. Encoded protein: CASSLEESVSYNEQFF.

This chain joins TRBV7-9 and TRBJ1-1; D uncertain. The V gene's germline CDR1 is SEHNR and CDR2 FQNEAQ (reference sequence). Trimming stripped 5 bases from V and 12 bases from J, with 19 bases between. The CDR3 has 13 residues. CDR3 residues: CASSPIASGRPFF. DNA for the CDR3: TGTGCCAGCAGCCCCATAGCGAGTGGAAGGCCTTTCTTT.

This chain joins TRBV5-5 and TRBJ2-7, with 10 bases matching TRBD2. After removal of 3 bases from V and 4 bases from J, the junction contained 10 bases not matched to a gene. Germline V lookup: CDR1 SGHKS, CDR2 YYEKEE (reference sequence). The CDR3 consists of 16 residues. CDR3 nucleotide sequence: TGTGCCAGCAGCTGGAACCCGACTAGCGGGTCGTACGAGCAGTACTTC. Translation: CASSWNPTSGSYEQYF. Complete variable domain (other parts from reference TRBV5-5 and TRBJ2-7): DAGVTQSPTHLIKTRGQQVTLRCSPISGHKSVSWYQQVLGQGPQFIFQYYEKEERGRGNFPDRFSARQFPNYSSELNVNALLLGDSALYLCASSWNPTSGSYEQYFGPGTRLTVT.

The chain is built from TRBV19 and TRBJ1-2; TRBD1 matches 8 bases. The CDR3 extends over 14 amino acids. V dropped 9 bases and J dropped 4; count of bases not matched to a gene: 10. The germline gives CDR1 LNHDA, CDR2 SQIVND (reference sequence). The CDR3: CASTGDRRIYGYTF. The CDR3 region has the DNA TGTGCCAGCACGGGGGACAGGCGAATCTATGGCTACACCTTC.

The gene calls are TRBV12-5 and TRBJ2-3; D perhaps matches TRBD1 (7 bases). This CDR3 has 15 amino acids. The germline CDR1 and CDR2 sequences are LGHNT and FRNRAP. V lost 4 bases, J lost 0 bases, and 11 bases lay in between. The CDR3 here is CASGSQGGSTDTQYF. CDR3 sequence (DNA): TGTGCTAGTGGTTCCCAGGGGGGTAGCACAGATACGCAGTATTTT.